This T cell receptor beta chain originates from a study of OX40 agonist ivuxolimab in advanced cancers. General study results and limits: On average, CD8+ T cells had more expanded clones than CD4+. Both blood CD4+ and CD8+ T cells showed clonal growth by week 6 at 0.1 to 3.0 mg/kg.

V dropped 3 bases and J dropped 5; count of bases not matched to a gene: 3. Looked up from germline, CDR1 is SEHNR and CDR2 is FQNEAQ (reference sequence). There are 15 residues in the CDR3. Details on this clone: Its antigen is not known.

Generated by immunoSEQ multiplex PCR, the TCRdb table keeps only in-frame clones and is missing some. This table holds under 40,000 clones, 81% found once. This TCR was recovered from an adult with an advanced solid tumor such as melanoma, head and neck, liver or kidney cancer. The chain joins TRBV7-9 to TRBJ2-3; 12 bases line up with TRBD1. Sample: CD4+ or CD8+ T cells sorted from blood, taken in a trial of the OX40 agonist ivuxolimab. Here the CDR3 reads CASSFWDRGQDTQYF. The CDR3 coding sequence is TGTGCCAGCAGCTTCTGGGACAGGGGGCAAGATACGCAGTATTTT.